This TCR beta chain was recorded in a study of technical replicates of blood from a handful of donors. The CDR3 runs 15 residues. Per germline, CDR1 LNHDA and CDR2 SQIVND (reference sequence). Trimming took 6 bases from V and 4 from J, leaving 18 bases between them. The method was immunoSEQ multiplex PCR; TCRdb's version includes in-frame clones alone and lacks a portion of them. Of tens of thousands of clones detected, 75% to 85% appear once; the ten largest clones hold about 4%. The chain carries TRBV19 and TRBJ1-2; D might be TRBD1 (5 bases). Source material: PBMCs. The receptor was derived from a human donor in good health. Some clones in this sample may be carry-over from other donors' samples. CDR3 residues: CASSPLGGGSYGYTF. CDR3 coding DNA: TGTGCCAGTAGCCCCCTGGGGGGGGGAAGCTATGGCTACACCTTC.